This TCR beta chain emerged from a study of cytomegalovirus exposure and HLA in healthy donors. Germline CDR1 reads PRHDT; CDR2 reads FYEKMQ (reference sequence). The CDR3 contains 12 residues. The ends were cut back, 3 bases at V and 3 bases at J, with 6 bases in the middle. 13 Jbeta primers and 60 Vbeta primers were used for the PCR. The repertoire was sequenced with immunoSEQ multiplex PCR; TCRdb's copy has only in-frame clones and lacks some. The sample records some 180,000 clones, over 75% being singletons. As regards this clone: Its specificity is not known.

Study-level points and caveats: Later, an analysis found that common viral pathogens appeared to be linked with several of the most significant clusters. Diagnosis of cytomegalovirus status made by the classifier reportedly showed high specificity and sensitivity. TCR beta V- and J-gene trimming was later associated with a missense DCLRE1C variant.

The receptor was derived from a woman in her 30s in good health and CMV-seronegative. The gene calls are TRBV13 and TRBJ2-7; a weak D match, TRBD2 (5 bases). Sequenced material: PBMCs. The chain's CDR3 is CASSFAGYEQYF. The DNA of the CDR3 is TGTGCCAGCAGCTTTGCGGGCTACGAGCAGTACTTC.